The present TCR beta chain was sequenced within a study of T cells in Graves' hyperthyroidism and ophthalmopathy. Background on the study: Prior to any treatment, at the point of initial diagnosis, peripheral blood was collected.

The trim removed 7 bases at V and 6 bases at J, leaving 10 bases unmatched. The CDR3 runs to 16 residues. Per germline, CDR1 KGHDR and CDR2 SFDVKD. Turning to this clonotype: Its specificity is not known.

Study-wide results and limits: Blood also contained most expanded thyroid clonotypes above 0.001.

RNA transcripts served as the template for amplifying TCR beta CDR3 regions. TCR CDR3 regions were first amplified by RT-PCR with HTBI primers. One entry per CDR3 protein, called by TCRdb with MiXCR from the multiplex PCR reads. The sample records over 650,000 distinct CDR3 sequences, around 17% being singletons. This TCR was recovered from a man between 18 and 29 years old with Graves' hyperthyroidism. The sequenced sample was blood. The chain couples TRBV24-1 to TRBJ2-4, with 11 bases matching TRBD1. The CDR3 DNA reads as TGTGCCACCAGCGAGGCGGGGACAGGGGGAACAAACATTCAGTACTTC. Protein sequence: CATSEAGTGGTNIQYF.